A selection of T cell receptor beta chains follows, all from one sample in a study of identical twins. Using its own MiXCR run on the 5' RACE reads, TCRdb lists one record per CDR3 protein. The sample holds 430,000 or so distinct CDR3 sequences, roughly a quarter seen once. These sequences were also reported in another study, on T cells expressing NK-cell markers.

Sequences were obtained from CD4+ T cells sorted from blood. These TCRs come from a woman under 30 in good health. Both conserved end residues are part of each CDR3. The D gene is left open where the match is weak. Clone size is not always given. Where it is, it says once, few, many or a class for expanded clones.

V gene	clone size	J gene	D gene	CDR3 DNA	CDR3 protein
TRBV20-1	few	TRBJ2-1	NA	TGCAGTGCCGCGCACTCATACAATGAGCAGTTCTTC	CSAAHSYNEQFF
TRBV20-1	few	TRBJ1-5	TRBD1	TGCAGTGCCCGACGACAGGGAGGCAATCAGCCCCAGCATTTT	CSARRQGGNQPQHF
TRBV5-1	NA	TRBJ2-1	TRBD2	TGCGCCAGCAGCCCTTCTAGCGGGAGGACTTACAATGAGCAGTTCTTC	CASSPSSGRTYNEQFF
TRBV21-1	NA	TRBJ2-4	NA	TGTGCCAGCAGCAAAGCGCTGAGTAACATTCAGTACTTC	CASSKALSNIQYF
TRBV29-1	few	TRBJ2-2	TRBD2	TGCAGCGTAAGACTAGCCACCGGGGAGCTGTTTTTT	CSVRLATGELFF
TRBV4-1	NA	TRBJ2-7	NA	TGCGCCAGCAGCCAAGAGGTCTCCAGCAGGGCCTACGAGCAGTACTTC	CASSQEVSSRAYEQYF
TRBV7-2	NA	TRBJ1-5	NA	TGTGCCAGCAGCTTAGAGGGATTTCAGCCCCAGCATTTT	CASSLEGFQPQHF
TRBV3-1	NA	TRBJ1-2	NA	TGTGCCAGCAGCCAAGATTTTTCAGGGGCCTATGGCTACACCTTC	CASSQDFSGAYGYTF
TRBV29-1	NA	TRBJ2-1	TRBD2	TGCAGCGTTTTCCGAGCGGGGTATTCCAATGAGCAGTTCTTC	CSVFRAGYSNEQFF
TRBV20-1	NA	TRBJ2-3	TRBD2	TGCAGTGCTAGATTTAGCGGGGGCGCAGATACGCAGTATTTT	CSARFSGGADTQYF
TRBV12-3/TRBV12-4	many	TRBJ2-7	NA	TGTGCCAGCAGTTTTGGCTACGAGCAGTACTTC	CASSFGYEQYF
TRBV7-2	NA	TRBJ2-5	NA	TGTGCCAGCAGCTCCGGGGCGGGACAAGAGACCCAGTACTTC	CASSSGAGQETQYF
TRBV6-5	NA	TRBJ2-1	TRBD2	TGTGCCAGCAGTTCGAGCTACGGGACTAGCGGAGACAATGAGCAGTTCTTC	CASSSSYGTSGDNEQFF
TRBV6-2/TRBV6-3	NA	TRBJ2-5	NA	TGTGCCAGCAAGAGGCAGGGAGAAGAGACCCAGTACTTC	CASKRQGEETQYF
TRBV9	few	TRBJ1-4	NA	TGTGCCAGCAGTACTATGACAGGAAAAAATGAAAAACTGTTTTTT	CASSTMTGKNEKLFF
TRBV5-5	NA	TRBJ1-6	NA	TGTGCCAGCAGCTTGCCTGCCGATACACCCCTCCACTTT	CASSLPADTPLHF